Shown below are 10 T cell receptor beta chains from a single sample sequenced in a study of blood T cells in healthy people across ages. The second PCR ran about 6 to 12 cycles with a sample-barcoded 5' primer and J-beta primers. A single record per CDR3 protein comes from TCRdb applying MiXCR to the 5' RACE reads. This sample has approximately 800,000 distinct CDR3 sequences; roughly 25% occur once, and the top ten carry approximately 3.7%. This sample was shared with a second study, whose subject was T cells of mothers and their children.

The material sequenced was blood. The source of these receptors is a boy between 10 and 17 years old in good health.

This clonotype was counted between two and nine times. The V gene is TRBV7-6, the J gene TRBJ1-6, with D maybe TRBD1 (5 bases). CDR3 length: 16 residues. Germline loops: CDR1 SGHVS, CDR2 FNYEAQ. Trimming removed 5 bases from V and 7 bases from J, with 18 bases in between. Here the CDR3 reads CASSLTPGRQNSPLHF. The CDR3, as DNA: TGTGCCAGCAGCCTTACTCCGGGACGGCAAAATTCACCCCTCCACTTT.

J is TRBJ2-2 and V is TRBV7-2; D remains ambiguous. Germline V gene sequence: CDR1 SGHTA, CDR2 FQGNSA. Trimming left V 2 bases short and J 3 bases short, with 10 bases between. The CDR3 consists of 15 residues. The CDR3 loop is CASSLWGTDTGELFF. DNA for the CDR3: TGTGCCAGCAGCTTATGGGGAACGGACACCGGGGAGCTGTTTTTT. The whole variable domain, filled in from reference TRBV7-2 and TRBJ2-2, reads GAGVSQSPSNKVTEKGKDVELRCDPISGHTALYWYRQSLGQGLEFLIYFQGNSAPDKSGLPSDRFSAERTGGSVSTLTIQRTQQEDSAVYLCASSLWGTDTGELFFGEGSRLTVL.

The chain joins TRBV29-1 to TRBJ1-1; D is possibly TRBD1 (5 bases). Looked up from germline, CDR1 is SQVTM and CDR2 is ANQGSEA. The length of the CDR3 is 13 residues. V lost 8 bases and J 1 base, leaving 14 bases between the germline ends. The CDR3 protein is CSTRGGENTEAFF. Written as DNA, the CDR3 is TGCAGCACCCGGGGGGGTGAGAACACTGAAGCTTTCTTT.

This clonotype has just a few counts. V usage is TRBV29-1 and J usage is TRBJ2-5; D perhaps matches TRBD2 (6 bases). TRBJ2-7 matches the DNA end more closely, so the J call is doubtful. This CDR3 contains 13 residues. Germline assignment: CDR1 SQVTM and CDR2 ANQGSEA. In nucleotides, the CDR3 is TGCAGCGTAAGAGCGGGCAGACTCTACGAGCAGTACTTC. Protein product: CSVRAGRLYEQYF.

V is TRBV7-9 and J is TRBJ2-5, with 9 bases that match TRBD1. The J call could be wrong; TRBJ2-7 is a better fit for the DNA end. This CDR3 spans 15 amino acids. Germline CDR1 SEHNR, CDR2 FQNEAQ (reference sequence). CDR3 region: CASSPPGQGWHEQYF. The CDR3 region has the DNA TGTGCCAGCAGCCCACCGGGACAGGGTTGGCACGAGCAGTACTTC.

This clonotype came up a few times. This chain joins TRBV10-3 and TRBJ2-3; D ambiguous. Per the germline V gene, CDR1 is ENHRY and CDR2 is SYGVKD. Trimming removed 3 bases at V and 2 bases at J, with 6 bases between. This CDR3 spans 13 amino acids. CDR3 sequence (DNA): TGTGCCATCAGTGAAGACCACACAGATACGCAGTATTTT. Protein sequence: CAISEDHTDTQYF.

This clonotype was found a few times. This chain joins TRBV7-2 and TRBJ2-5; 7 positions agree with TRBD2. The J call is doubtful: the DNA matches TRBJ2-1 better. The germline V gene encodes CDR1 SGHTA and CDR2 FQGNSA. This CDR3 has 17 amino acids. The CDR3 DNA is TGTGCCAGCAGCTACCGTTCTGCGGGAGTGAGGGAATATGAGCAGTTCTTC. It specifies CASSYRSAGVREYEQFF.

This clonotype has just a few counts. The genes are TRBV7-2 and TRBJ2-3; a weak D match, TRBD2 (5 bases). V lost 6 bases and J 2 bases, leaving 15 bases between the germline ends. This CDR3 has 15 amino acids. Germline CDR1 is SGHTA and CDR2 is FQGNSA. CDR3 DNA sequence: TGTGCCAGCAGTCAGGAGGCGGATTACACAGATACGCAGTATTTT. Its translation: CASSQEADYTDTQYF.

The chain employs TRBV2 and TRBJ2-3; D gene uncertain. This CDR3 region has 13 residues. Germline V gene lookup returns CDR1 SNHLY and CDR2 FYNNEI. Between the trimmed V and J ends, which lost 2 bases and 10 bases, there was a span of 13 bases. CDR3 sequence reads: CASSELPVGPQYF. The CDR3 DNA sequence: TGTGCCAGCAGTGAACTCCCGGTGGGTCCGCAGTATTTT.

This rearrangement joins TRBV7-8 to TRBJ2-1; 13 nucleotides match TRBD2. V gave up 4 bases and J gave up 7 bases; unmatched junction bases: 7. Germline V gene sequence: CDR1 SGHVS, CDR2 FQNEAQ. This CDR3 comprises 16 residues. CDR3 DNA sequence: TGTGCCAGCAGCTCGACTAGCGGGAGGTTTAGGAATGAGCAGTTCTTC. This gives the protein CASSSTSGRFRNEQFF.